This T cell receptor beta chain comes out of a study of blood T cell repertoires in COVID-19. Study information: In each case, the material was cDNA or gDNA derived from T cells, B-cell-depleted T cells, or PBMCs.

Per the authors' pipeline: Amplification from reference gene primers served as the basis for estimated nucleated cell counts. The repertoire was sequenced with immunoSEQ multiplex PCR; TCRdb's copy has only in-frame clones and lacks some. That table is the source of V, J and clone size, and D and trimming were worked out from the DNA. The sample includes roughly 65,000 clones, 60% to 80% seen only once; the top ten take 15% to 20%. The germline V gene encodes CDR1 GTSNPN and CDR2 SVGIG (reference sequence). V was pared by 5 bases and J by 1 base, with 15 bases between. The CDR3 spans 15 residues. V usage is TRBV30 and J usage is TRBJ1-3, with a weak D call TRBD1 (6 bases). Sequencing was carried out using peripheral blood. The sequence derives from a man aged 60 to 69 with acute or convalescent COVID-19. The CDR3 nucleotides read TGTGCCTGGGCTCGAACAGGGTTTTCTGGAAACACCATATATTTT. This encodes CAWARTGFSGNTIYF. The variable domain in full, with the rest retrieved from reference TRBV30 and TRBJ1-3, is SQTIHQWPATLVQPVGSPLSLECTVEGTSNPNLYWYRQAAGRGLQLLFYSVGIGQISSEVPQNLSASRPQDRQFILSSKKLLLSDSGFYLCAWARTGFSGNTIYFGEGSWLTVV.